This note documents a single T cell receptor beta chain sequence. The protocol was immunoSEQ multiplex PCR, while the TCRdb copy is restricted to in-frame clones and leaves out a portion. The sample yields over 65,000 clones, 94% seen once. The data were taken from a study of technical replicates of blood from a few donors. The CDR3 is made up of 15 amino acids. Trimming shortened V by 4 bases and J by 7 bases, and 18 bases separated the two germline ends. Germline CDR1 is SEHNR and CDR2 is FQNEAQ (reference sequence). The V call is TRBV7-9, the J call TRBJ2-3, with D unresolved. The material sequenced was T cells isolated from PBMCs. The receptor comes from a human donor in good health. Here the CDR3 DNA reads TGTGCCAGCAGCTATAGTCGCTCTATCACTAATACGCAGTATTTT. Translation gives CASSYSRSITNTQYF.